A single T cell receptor beta chain is shown here with its context. These data belong to a study of blood T cell repertoires in COVID-19. The study assigned cohorts using participant-reported clinical history. Original methodology: Cell counts per sample came from amplifying reference gene primers. Data came from immunoSEQ multiplex PCR; TCRdb stores just in-frame clones and leaves some out. V and J calls and clone size follow that table, whereas D and trimming were derived from the DNA. The sample has about 250,000 clones, approximately 85% seen once. Per the germline V gene, CDR1 is MRHNA and CDR2 is SNTAGT. V trimming: 6 bases; J trimming: 2 bases; junction bases outside the gene matches: 2. This CDR3 is 13 amino acids long.

The TCR comes from a woman younger than 45 who had recovered from COVID-19. Source material: PBMCs or T cells enriched from blood (not recorded which). V and J are TRBV6-4 and TRBJ2-3, with 7 bases fitting TRBD1. CDR3 coding DNA: TGTGCCAGCAGCGGGACAGACACAGATACGCAGTATTTT. Translating gives CASSGTDTDTQYF.